This TCR beta chain comes out of a study of T cells after yellow fever vaccination. Overall study findings and caveats: Booster samples showed a return of most primary-vaccination clones (under 98% CD4, over 70% CD8).

This clonotype was detected a few times. The antigen remains undetermined. V dropped 1 base and J dropped 10 bases, with 4 bases sitting between them. The CDR3 has 10 residues. Per the germline V gene, CDR1 is SGHTA and CDR2 is FQGNSA. One entry per CDR3 protein results from TCRdb running MiXCR on the 5' RACE reads. The sample carries about 300,000 distinct CDR3 sequences, around 6.8% recorded once. The TCR sequence derives from a man between 18 and 29 years old who received the YFV17D yellow fever vaccine. The specimen was PBMCs, collected around 45 days after the first yellow fever vaccination. This chain links TRBV7-2 with TRBJ1-1; no clear D gene. CDR3 residues: CASSLELAFF. The DNA for the CDR3 is TGTGCCAGCAGCTTAGAATTAGCTTTCTTT.